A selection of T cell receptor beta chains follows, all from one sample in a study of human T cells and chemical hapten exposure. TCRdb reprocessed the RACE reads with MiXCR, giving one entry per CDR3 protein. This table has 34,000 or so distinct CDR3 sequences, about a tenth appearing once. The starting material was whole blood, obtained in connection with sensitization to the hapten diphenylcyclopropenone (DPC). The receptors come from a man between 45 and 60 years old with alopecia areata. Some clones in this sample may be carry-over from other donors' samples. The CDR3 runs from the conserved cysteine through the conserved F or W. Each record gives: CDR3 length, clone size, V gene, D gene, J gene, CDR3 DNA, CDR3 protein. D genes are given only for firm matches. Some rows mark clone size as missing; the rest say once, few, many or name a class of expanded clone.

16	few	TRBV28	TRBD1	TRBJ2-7	TGTGCCAGCAGTCCCGACAGGGATTTGGGTATGTTCGAGCAGTACTTC	CASSPDRDLGMFEQYF
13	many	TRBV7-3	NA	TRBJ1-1	TGTGCCAGCAGCTTAAGTGTGAACACTGAAGCTTTCTTT	CASSLSVNTEAFF
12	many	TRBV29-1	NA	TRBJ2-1	TGCAGCGTCCACCCGGCCTACAATGAGCAGTTCTTC	CSVHPAYNEQFF
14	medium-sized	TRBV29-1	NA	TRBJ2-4	TGCAGCGTTGAAGATTGGGGGGAAGGGGACATTCAGTACTTC	CSVEDWGEGDIQYF
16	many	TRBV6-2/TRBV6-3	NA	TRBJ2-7	TGTGCCAGCAGTTACGGCCCGCTAGATAACTCCGACGAGCAGTACTTC	CASSYGPLDNSDEQYF
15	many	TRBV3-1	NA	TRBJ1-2	TGTGCCAGCAGCCAAGATTTGATGGTTGGCTATGGCTACACCTTC	CASSQDLMVGYGYTF
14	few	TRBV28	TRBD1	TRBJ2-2	TGTGCCAGCACTCGACAGGGGCCGGCCGGGGAGCTGTTTTTT	CASTRQGPAGELFF
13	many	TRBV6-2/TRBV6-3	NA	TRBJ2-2	TGTGCCAGCAGTTCAGCGAACACCGGGGAGCTGTTTTTT	CASSSANTGELFF
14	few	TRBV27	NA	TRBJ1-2	TGTGCCAGCAGCCGGGGGACGGAATTCTATGGCTACACCTTC	CASSRGTEFYGYTF
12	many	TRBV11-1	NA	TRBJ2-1	TGTGCCAGCAGCCCACTAGTGGATGAGCAGTTCTTC	CASSPLVDEQFF
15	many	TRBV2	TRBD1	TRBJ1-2	TGTGCCAGCAGTGACGACAGGGGGCTGATCTATGGCTACACCTTC	CASSDDRGLIYGYTF
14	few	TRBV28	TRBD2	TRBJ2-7	TGTGCCAGCAGTCAGCTGGGGGGGAAATACGAGCAGTACTTC	CASSQLGGKYEQYF
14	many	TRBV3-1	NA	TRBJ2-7	TGTGCCAGCAGCCCCCCCGGGGGTTCATACGAGCAGTACTTC	CASSPPGGSYEQYF
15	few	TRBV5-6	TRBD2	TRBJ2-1	TGTGCCAGCAGCTTGAACGCGGGAGTCGGAAGTGAGCAGTTCTTC	CASSLNAGVGSEQFF
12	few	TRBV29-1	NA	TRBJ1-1	TGCAGCGTTGATGGGGAGGGCACTGAAGCTTTCTTT	CSVDGEGTEAFF
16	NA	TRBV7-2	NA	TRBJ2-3	TGTGCCGGCACATCAGGGTTAGGGGGATACACAGATACGCAGTATTTT	CAGTSGLGGYTDTQYF
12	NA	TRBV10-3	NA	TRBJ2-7	TGTGCCATCAGCAGACAAGAAAGCGAGCAGTACTTC	CAISRQESEQYF
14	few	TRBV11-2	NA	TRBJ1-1	TGTGCCAGCAGCTTTCGGGGCGGAGGCACTGAAGCTTTCTTT	CASSFRGGGTEAFF
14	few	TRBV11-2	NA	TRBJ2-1	TGTGCCAGCAGCTTAGAAGGGATAGACAATGAGCAGTTCTTC	CASSLEGIDNEQFF
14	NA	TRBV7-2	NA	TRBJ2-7	TGTGCCATCAGCCGACCTGGGAGTCCAACCGAGCAGTACTTC	CAISRPGSPTEQYF
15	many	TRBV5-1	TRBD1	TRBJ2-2	TGCGCCAGCAGCCTTATGACAGGGGGCACCGGGGAGCTGTTTTTT	CASSLMTGGTGELFF
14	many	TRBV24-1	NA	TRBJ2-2	TGTGCCACCAGTGGAATCAGAGACACCGGGGAGCTGTTTTTT	CATSGIRDTGELFF
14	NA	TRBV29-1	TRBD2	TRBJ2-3	TGCAGCGTTGGGACTAGCGGTAACACAGATACGCAGTATTTT	CSVGTSGNTDTQYF
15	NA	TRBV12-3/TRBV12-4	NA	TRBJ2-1	TGTGCCAGCAGTTCGATGAGAGAATTCTACAATGAGCAGTTCTTC	CASSSMREFYNEQFF
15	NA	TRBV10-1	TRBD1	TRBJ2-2	TGCGCCAGCAGCAACCAGGGGGCCGGCACCGGGGAGCTGTTTTTT	CASSNQGAGTGELFF
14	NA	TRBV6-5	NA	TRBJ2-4	TGTGCCAGCAGTTACTCGTCCGGCCAAAACATTCAGTACTTC	CASSYSSGQNIQYF
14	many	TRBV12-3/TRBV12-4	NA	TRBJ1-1	TGTGCCAGCAGTCCTGGCCACGGCGGCACTGAAGCTTTCTTT	CASSPGHGGTEAFF
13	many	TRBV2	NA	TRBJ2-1	TGTGCCTCACGCTCAGACACCTACAATGAGCAGTTCTTC	CASRSDTYNEQFF
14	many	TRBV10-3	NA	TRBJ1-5	TGTGCCATCAGTGATGGGGACACTAATCAGCCCCAGCATTTT	CAISDGDTNQPQHF
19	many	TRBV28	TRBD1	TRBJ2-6	TGTGCCAGCACCCCATATACGGGACAGGTCAGCTCTGGGGCCAACGTCCTGACTTTC	CASTPYTGQVSSGANVLTF
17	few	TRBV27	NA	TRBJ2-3	TGTGCCAGCAGTTTCACCATGCGGACTTTCGTTTCAGATACGCAGTATTTT	CASSFTMRTFVSDTQYF
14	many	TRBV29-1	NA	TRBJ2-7	TGCAGCGTTGTGAAACGGGGCCGCACCTACGAGCAGTACTTC	CSVVKRGRTYEQYF
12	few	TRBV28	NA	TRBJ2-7	TGTGCCAGCACCCTAGGGTCCTACGAGCAGTACTTC	CASTLGSYEQYF
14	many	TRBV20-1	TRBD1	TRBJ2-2	TGCAGTGCCCCGGGACAGACGAACACCGGGGAGCTGTTTTTT	CSAPGQTNTGELFF
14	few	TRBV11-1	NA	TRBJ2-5	TGTGCCAGCAGCTCCGACAGGTACCAAGAGACCCAGTACTTC	CASSSDRYQETQYF
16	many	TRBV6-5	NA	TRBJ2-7	TGTGCCAGCAGTCAACTAATGGGTACCCACTCCTACGAGCAGTACTTC	CASSQLMGTHSYEQYF
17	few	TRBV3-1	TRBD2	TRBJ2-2	TGTGCCAGCAGCCAAGTCAGTAGCGGGCTTTACACCGGGGAGCTGTTTTTT	CASSQVSSGLYTGELFF
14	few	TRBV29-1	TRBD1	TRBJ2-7	TGCAGCGCCGTCGGGACAGGGCGAACCTACGAGCAGTACTTC	CSAVGTGRTYEQYF
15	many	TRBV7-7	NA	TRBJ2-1	TGTGCTAGCAGCTTGGGGGCGGGAGTGTGGAATGAGCAGTTCTTC	CASSLGAGVWNEQFF
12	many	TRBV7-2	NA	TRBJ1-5	TGTGCCAGCAGCATCAATAGTCAGCCCCAGCATTTT	CASSINSQPQHF
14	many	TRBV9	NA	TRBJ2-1	TGTGCCAGCAGTGGGGCAGGCCGAAAACAGGAGCAGTTCTTC	CASSGAGRKQEQFF
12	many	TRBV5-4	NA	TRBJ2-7	TGTGCCAGCAGCTTCCGTTCCTACGAGCAGTACTTC	CASSFRSYEQYF
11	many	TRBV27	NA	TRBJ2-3	TGTGCCAGCACGTACACAGATACGCAGTATTTT	CASTYTDTQYF
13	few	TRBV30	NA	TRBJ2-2	TGTGCCTGGAGTACACCGAACACCGGGGAGCTGTTTTTT	CAWSTPNTGELFF
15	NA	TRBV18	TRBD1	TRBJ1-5	TGTGCCAGCTCAGCACAGGGGGCTAGGGATCAGCCCCAGCATTTT	CASSAQGARDQPQHF
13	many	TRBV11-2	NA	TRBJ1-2	TGTGCCAGCAGCCCTGGGGATAACTATGGCTACACCTTC	CASSPGDNYGYTF
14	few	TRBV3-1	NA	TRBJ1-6	TGTGCCAGCAGCCAAGGAGGGGATAATTCACCCCTCCACTTT	CASSQGGDNSPLHF
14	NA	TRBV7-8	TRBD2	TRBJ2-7	TGTGCCAGCAGTACTAGCGGGAGGGGCTACGAGCAGTACTTC	CASSTSGRGYEQYF
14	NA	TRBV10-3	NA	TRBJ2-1	TGTGCCATCATATTCAGCGAGCTCTACAATGAGCAGTTCTTC	CAIIFSELYNEQFF
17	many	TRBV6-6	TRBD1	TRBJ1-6	TGTGCCAGCAGTTTCTCGTCGGACAGGGAATATAATTCACCCCTCCACTTT	CASSFSSDREYNSPLHF
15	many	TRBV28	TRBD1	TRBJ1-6	TGTGCCAGCAGAATTGGGACAGGGGTGGCTTCACCCCTCCACTTT	CASRIGTGVASPLHF
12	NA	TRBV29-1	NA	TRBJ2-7	TGCAGCGTCCGGACACCTGCCTACGAGCAGTACTTC	CSVRTPAYEQYF
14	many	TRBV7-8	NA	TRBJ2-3	TGTGCCAGCAGCTTAATCTCCAACACAGATACGCAGTATTTT	CASSLISNTDTQYF
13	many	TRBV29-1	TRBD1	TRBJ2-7	TGCAGCGTTGAAGGACAGGGGGGCCACGAGCAGTACTTC	CSVEGQGGHEQYF
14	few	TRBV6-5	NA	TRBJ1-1	TGTGCCAGCAGTTACCAGACAGGGAACACTGAAGCTTTCTTT	CASSYQTGNTEAFF